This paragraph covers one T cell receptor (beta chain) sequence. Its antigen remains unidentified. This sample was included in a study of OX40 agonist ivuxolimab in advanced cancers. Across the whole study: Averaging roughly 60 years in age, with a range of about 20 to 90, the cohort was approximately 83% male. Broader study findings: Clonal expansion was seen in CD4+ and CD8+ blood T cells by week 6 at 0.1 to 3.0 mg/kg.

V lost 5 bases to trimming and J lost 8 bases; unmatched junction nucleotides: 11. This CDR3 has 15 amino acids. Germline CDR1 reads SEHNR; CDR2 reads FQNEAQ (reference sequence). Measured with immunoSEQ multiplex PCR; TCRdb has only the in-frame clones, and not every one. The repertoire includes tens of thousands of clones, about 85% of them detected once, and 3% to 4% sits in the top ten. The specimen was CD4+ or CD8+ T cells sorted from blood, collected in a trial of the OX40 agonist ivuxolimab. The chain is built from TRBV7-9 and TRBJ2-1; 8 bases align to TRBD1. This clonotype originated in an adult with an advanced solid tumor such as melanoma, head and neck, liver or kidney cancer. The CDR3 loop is CASSPGQGWGDEQFF. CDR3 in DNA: TGTGCCAGCAGCCCCGGACAGGGTTGGGGGGATGAGCAGTTCTTC.